The sequence of this T cell receptor beta chain was determined in a study of T cells in Graves' hyperthyroidism and ophthalmopathy. Amplified TCR beta CDR3 regions derived from RNA transcripts. The TCR CDR3 first-round RT-PCR relied on the HTBI primer set. TCRdb recomputed calls from the multiplex PCR reads with MiXCR, one row per CDR3 protein. The top ten hold around 30% of the sample, which has under 500,000 distinct CDR3 sequences, around 15% seen once. This CDR3 has 16 residues. CDR1 is SGHTA and CDR2 is FQGNSA in the germline V gene. The trim removed 5 bases at V and 0 bases at J, leaving 7 bases unmatched. General study points: Stable hyperthyroidism was separated from ophthalmopathy by a model based on 13 V-J features.

Worth noting for this clonotype: Its antigen is not known.

Ophthalmopathy patients showed a Clinical Activity Score of at least 3, NOSPECS grade of at least 4 and duration under 3 months. The clonotype comes from a man aged 45 to 65 with Graves' ophthalmopathy. The chain joins TRBV7-2 to TRBJ2-1; 7 positions match TRBD2. Sequenced input: blood. The CDR3 nucleotides are TGTGCCAGCAGCCTAAACGGGGGGAACTCCTACAATGAGCAGTTCTTC. Its protein product is CASSLNGGNSYNEQFF.